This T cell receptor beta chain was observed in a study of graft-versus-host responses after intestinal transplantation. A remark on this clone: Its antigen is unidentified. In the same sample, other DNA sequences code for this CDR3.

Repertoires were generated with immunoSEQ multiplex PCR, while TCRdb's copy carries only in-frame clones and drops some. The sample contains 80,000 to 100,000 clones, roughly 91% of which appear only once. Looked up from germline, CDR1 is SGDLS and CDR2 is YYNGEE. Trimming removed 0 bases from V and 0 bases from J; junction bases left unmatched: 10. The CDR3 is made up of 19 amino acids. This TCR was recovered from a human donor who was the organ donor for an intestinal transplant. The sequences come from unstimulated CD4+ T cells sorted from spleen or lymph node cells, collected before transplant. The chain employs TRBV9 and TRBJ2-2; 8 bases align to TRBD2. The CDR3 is CASSVGYGSGAANTGELFF. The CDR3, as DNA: TGTGCCAGCAGCGTAGGGTATGGTAGCGGGGCAGCGAACACCGGGGAGCTGTTTTTT. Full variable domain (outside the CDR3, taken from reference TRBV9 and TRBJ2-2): DSGVTQTPKHLITATGQRVTLRCSPRSGDLSVYWYQQSLDQGLQFLIQYYNGEERAKGNILERFSAQQFPDLHSELNLSSLELGDSALYFCASSVGYGSGAANTGELFFGEGSRLTVL.